What follows describes a single TCR beta chain. The antigen is not known. Trimming removed 6 bases at V and 9 bases at J, with 18 bases between. The germline V gene encodes CDR1 SNHLY and CDR2 FYNNEI. This CDR3 region has 14 residues. How the authors handled the data: From ImmunoSEQ came sequences covering only the junction and carrying no quality scores, so filtering differed. Clones were read by immunoSEQ multiplex PCR, and TCRdb kept only the in-frame ones, dropping some. From that table come the V and J calls and clone size; the DNA was used to work out D and trimming. The sample lists about a million clones, approximately 75% occurring once. This sample is part of a study of shared clonotypes between healthy human individuals. Notes on the study in general: Naive CD4 clonotypes were shared across a handful of donors at approximately 5.3%.

Source material: memory CD4+ T cells from PBMCs. As to subset: CD45RA-negative fraction. This receptor was taken from a man younger than 35 in good health. Some clones in this sample may be carry-over from other donors' samples. The gene calls are TRBV2 and TRBJ2-1; D not resolved. CDR3 sequence (DNA): TGTGCCAGCAGGCAAGCGACAACACTTGGTGAGCAGTTCTTC. Its translation: CASRQATTLGEQFF.